A selection of T cell receptor beta chains follows, all from one sample in a study of siplizumab effects on memory and regulatory T cells. TCRdb keeps only in-frame clones here, not all; method: immunoSEQ multiplex PCR. The table includes about 50,000 clones, roughly 87% detected once. Sequenced material: naive CD8+ T cells sorted from blood. The origin of the receptors is a human donor in good health. Both conserved end residues are part of each CDR3. Fields, in order: clone size, D gene, V gene, J gene, CDR3 DNA, CDR3 protein. D genes are given only for firm matches. Size is omitted from some rows. Given values are once, few, many or a class for expanded clones.

NA	TRBD1	TRBV7-9	TRBJ1-4	TGTGCCAGTCAAACCTCCTCCGGGACAGACAATGAAAAACTGTTTTTT	CASQTSSGTDNEKLFF
NA	TRBD2	TRBV11-1	TRBJ2-5	TGTGCCAGCAGCTTAGTCACTAGCGGCCAAGAGACCCAGTACTTC	CASSLVTSGQETQYF
NA	NA	TRBV2	TRBJ1-5	TGTGCCAGCAACCCCACTCTGGGGGGTCCCAATCAGCCCCAGCATTTT	CASNPTLGGPNQPQHF
NA	NA	TRBV30	TRBJ2-4	TGTGCCTGGAGTGCACCGGCGGACTTGTACTTC	CAWSAPADLYF
NA	NA	TRBV6-5	TRBJ2-7	TGTGCCAGCAGGGAGACTCGGGACTTCGCCTACGAGCAGTACTTC	CASRETRDFAYEQYF
few	TRBD1	TRBV6-5	TRBJ2-5	TGTGCCAGCAGTTACTTGACAGGGGGCTTGGAGACCCAGTACTTC	CASSYLTGGLETQYF
NA	TRBD1	TRBV12-5	TRBJ1-2	TGTGCTAGTGGTCTTCAGGGGGCTAACTATGGCTACACCTTC	CASGLQGANYGYTF
NA	TRBD2	TRBV5-4	TRBJ2-7	TGTGCCAGCAGCTTGCCTAGCGGGACCTACGAGCAGTACTTC	CASSLPSGTYEQYF
NA	NA	TRBV7-9	TRBJ2-1	TGTGCCAGCAGCTTAGGAATCGGGGGGCAGTTCTTC	CASSLGIGGQFF
few	NA	TRBV7-9	TRBJ1-5	TGTGCCAGCAGCCAGGGTCATCAGCCCCAGCATTTT	CASSQGHQPQHF
few	NA	TRBV5-1	TRBJ1-1	TGCGCCAGCAGCTTAGACAGTATGAACACTGAAGCTTTCTTT	CASSLDSMNTEAFF
NA	NA	TRBV7-2	TRBJ1-1	TGTGCCAGCAGCCCTTTCGTGAACACTGAAGCTTTCTTT	CASSPFVNTEAFF
once	NA	TRBV27	TRBJ2-3	TGTGCCAGCAGTCCGGGGACGTCTGGCACAGATACGCAGTATTTT	CASSPGTSGTDTQYF
NA	NA	TRBV6-6	TRBJ1-1	TGTGCCAGCAGTCAAATTTTGAACACTGAAGCTTTCTTT	CASSQILNTEAFF
NA	NA	TRBV19	TRBJ2-7	TGTGCCAGTGCCTCCGGGACAACCTACGAGCAGTACTTC	CASASGTTYEQYF
NA	NA	TRBV6-4	TRBJ1-2	TGTGCCAGCAGCGACAGTTCCTATGGCTACACCTTC	CASSDSSYGYTF
few	TRBD1	TRBV4-1	TRBJ1-2	TGCGCCAGCAGCCAAGATTTTTCCTGGACAGGGTCCGGCTACACCTTC	CASSQDFSWTGSGYTF
NA	NA	TRBV27	TRBJ1-1	TGTGCCAGCAGTTTAATGGGGCAGAACACTGAAGCTTTCTTT	CASSLMGQNTEAFF
NA	NA	TRBV9	TRBJ2-4	TGTGCCAGCAGCGTTGGGGGAGCAGTGGACATTCAGTACTTC	CASSVGGAVDIQYF
once	NA	TRBV2	TRBJ2-2	TGTGCCAGCAGTGAAGCGGACCTCCACGGGGAGCTGTTTTTT	CASSEADLHGELFF
NA	NA	TRBV7-9	TRBJ2-2	TGTGCCAGCAGCTTATTCGTGGCGACCGGGGAGCTGTTTTTT	CASSLFVATGELFF
NA	TRBD1	TRBV5-1	TRBJ2-7	TGCGCCAGCAGAAGAACCGGGACAGGAGACTTTTACGAGCAGTACTTC	CASRRTGTGDFYEQYF
NA	TRBD1	TRBV7-3	TRBJ2-5	TGTGCCAGCAGCCAGGGACAGGGGGGATGGGAGACCCAGTACTTC	CASSQGQGGWETQYF
NA	TRBD2	TRBV7-3	TRBJ2-3	TGTGCCAGCAGTCCAGGGACTAGCGGCACAGATACGCAGTATTTT	CASSPGTSGTDTQYF
NA	NA	TRBV10-3	TRBJ1-1	TGTGCCATCAGTGAACAAGCCTCAGGGGCGGTGAACACTGAAGCTTTCTTT	CAISEQASGAVNTEAFF
NA	NA	TRBV7-2	TRBJ2-5	TGTGCCAGCAGCCCTAGAGTGGAGACCCAGTACTTC	CASSPRVETQYF
NA	NA	TRBV14	TRBJ1-2	TGTGCCAGCAGTCTCGACACTCTCACCTTC	CASSLDTLTF
NA	TRBD2	TRBV7-9	TRBJ2-1	TGTGCCAGCAGCCCCGGCCGTGCGGGAGGGTCCTACAATGAGCAGTTCTTC	CASSPGRAGGSYNEQFF
NA	NA	TRBV2	TRBJ1-5	TGTGCCAGCAGTGCCGGGCCCCGAGGGCCTAGCAATCAGCCCCAGCATTTT	CASSAGPRGPSNQPQHF
NA	NA	TRBV2	TRBJ2-7	TGTGCCAGCAGTGAGTGGGCCTACGAGGCCTACGAGCAGTACTTC	CASSEWAYEAYEQYF
few	NA	TRBV29-1	TRBJ1-1	TGCAGCGTTGGTTTGAACACTGAAGCTTTCTTT	CSVGLNTEAFF